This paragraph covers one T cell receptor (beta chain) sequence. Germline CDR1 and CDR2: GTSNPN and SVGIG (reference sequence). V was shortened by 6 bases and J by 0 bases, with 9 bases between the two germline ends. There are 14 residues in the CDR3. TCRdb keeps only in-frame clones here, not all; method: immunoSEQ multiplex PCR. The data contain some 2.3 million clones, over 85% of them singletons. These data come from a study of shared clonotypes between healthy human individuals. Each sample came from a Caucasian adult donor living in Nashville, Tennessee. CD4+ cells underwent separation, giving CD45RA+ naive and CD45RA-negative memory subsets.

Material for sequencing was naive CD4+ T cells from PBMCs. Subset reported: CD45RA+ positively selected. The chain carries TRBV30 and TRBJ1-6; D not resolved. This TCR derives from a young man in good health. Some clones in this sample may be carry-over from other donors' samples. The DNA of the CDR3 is TGTGCCTGCCATGATAGCTCCTATAATTCACCCCTCCACTTT. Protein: CACHDSSYNSPLHF.